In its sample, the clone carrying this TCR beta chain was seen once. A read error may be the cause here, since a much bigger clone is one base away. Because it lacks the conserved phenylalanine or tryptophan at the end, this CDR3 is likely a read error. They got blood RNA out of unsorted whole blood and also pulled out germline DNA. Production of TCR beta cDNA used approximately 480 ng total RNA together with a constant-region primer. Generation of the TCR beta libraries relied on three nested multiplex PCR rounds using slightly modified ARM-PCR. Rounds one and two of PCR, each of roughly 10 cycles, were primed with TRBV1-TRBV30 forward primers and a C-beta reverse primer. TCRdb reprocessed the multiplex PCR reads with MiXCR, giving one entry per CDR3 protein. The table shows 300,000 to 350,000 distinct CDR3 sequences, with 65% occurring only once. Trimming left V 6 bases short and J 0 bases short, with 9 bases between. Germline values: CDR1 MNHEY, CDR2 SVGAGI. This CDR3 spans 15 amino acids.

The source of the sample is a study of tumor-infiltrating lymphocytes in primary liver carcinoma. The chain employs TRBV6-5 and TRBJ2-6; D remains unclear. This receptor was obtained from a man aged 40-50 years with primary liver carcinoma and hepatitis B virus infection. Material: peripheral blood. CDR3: CASSPGSSGANVLTL. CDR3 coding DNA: TGTGCCAGCAGCCCCGGGTCCTCTGGGGCCAACGTCCTGACTCTC.